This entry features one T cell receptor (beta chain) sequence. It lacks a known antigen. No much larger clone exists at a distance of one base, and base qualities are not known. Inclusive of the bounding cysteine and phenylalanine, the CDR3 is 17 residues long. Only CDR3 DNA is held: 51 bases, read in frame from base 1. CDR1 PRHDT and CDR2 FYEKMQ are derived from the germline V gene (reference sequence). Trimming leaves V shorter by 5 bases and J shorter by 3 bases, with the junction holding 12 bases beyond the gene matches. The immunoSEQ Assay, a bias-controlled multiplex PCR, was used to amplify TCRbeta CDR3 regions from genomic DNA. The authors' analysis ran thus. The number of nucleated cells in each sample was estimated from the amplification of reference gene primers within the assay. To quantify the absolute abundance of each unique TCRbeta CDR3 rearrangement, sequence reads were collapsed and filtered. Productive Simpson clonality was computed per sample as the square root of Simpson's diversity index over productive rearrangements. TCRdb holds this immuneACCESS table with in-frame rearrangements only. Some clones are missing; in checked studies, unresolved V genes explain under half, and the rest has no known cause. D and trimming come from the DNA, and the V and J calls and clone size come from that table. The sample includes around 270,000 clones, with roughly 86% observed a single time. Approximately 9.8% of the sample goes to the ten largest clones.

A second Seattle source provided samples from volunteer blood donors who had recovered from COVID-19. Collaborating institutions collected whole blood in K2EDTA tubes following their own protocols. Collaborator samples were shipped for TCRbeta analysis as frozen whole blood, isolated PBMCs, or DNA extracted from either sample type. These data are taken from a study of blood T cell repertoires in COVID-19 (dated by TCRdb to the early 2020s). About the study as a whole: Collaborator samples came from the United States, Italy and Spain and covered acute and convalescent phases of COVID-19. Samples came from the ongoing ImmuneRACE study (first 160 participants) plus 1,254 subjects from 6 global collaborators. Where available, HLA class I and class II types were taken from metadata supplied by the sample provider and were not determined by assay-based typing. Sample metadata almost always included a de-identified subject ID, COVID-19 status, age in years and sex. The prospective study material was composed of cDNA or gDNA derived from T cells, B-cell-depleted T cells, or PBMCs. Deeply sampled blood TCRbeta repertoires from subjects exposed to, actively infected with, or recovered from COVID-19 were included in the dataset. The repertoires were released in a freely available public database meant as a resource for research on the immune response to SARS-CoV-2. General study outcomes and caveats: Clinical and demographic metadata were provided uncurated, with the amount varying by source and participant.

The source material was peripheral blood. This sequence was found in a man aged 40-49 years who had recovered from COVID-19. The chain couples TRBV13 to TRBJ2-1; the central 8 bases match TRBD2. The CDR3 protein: CASSTPGLGSLYNEQFF. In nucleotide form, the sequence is TGTGCCAGCAGCACTCCGGGACTAGGGTCCCTCTACAATGAGCAGTTCTTC.